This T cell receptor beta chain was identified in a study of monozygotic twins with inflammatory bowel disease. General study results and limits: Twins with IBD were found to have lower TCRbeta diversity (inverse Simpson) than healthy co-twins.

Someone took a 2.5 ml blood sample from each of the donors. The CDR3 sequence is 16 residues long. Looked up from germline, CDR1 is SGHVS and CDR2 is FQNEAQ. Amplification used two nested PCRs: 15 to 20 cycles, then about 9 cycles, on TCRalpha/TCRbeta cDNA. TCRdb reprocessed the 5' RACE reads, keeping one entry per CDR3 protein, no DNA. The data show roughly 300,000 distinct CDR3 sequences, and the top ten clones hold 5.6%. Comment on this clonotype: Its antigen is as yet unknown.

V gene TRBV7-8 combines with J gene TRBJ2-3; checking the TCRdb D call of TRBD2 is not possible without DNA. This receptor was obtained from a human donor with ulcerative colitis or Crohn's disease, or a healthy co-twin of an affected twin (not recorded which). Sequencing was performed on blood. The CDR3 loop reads CASSSGLAGSTDTQYF.